This T cell receptor (beta chain) was sequenced in a study of PD-L1 blockade in urothelial cancer. Profiled with immunoSEQ multiplex PCR; TCRdb holds only in-frame clones, not every one. The table has tens of thousands of clones, approximately 87% seen once. The sample consisted of PBMCs, taken around atezolizumab (anti-PD-L1) treatment. The receptor's source is a man aged 50-60 years with urothelial cancer.

CDR3 nucleotides: TGTGCCAGCAGTAGGACCGGGACTAGCGGGAGAAGGGAGCAGTACTTC. Amino acid sequence: CASSRTGTSGRREQYF. J is TRBJ2-7 and V is TRBV27, with TRBD2 matching 14 bases. CDR1 MNHEY and CDR2 SMNVEV come from the germline V gene (reference sequence). The J segment lost 7 bases and the V segment lost 5 bases, leaving 10 bases of the junction unmatched. The CDR3 has 16 amino acids.